The present entry profiles one T cell receptor (beta chain) with its context. Its antigen is unidentified. The V gene lost 4 bases and the J gene lost 0 bases, with 13 bases spanning the gap. The CDR3 covers 15 residues. CDR1 is MNHNS and CDR2 is SASEGT in the germline V gene. Original processing methods: Researchers built a distant-metastasis classifier for papillary thyroid cancer that drew on CDR3 differences across clinicopathological groups. With MiXCR, TCRdb reprocessed the PCR reads. The V and J calls shown here were made by TCRdb, not taken from the authors' results. In the table there are 30,000 to 40,000 clones, approximately 32% of which are singletons. Each patient went into thyroid surgery without having received any treatment. The data derive from a study of metastatic and nonmetastatic thyroid tumors. At the level of the study: For malignant and benign thyroid patients, tumor or nodule tissue and blood were the sources whose repertoires were compared.

Regarding the study as a whole: As reported, TCR beta diversity in blood and tumor was significantly higher in malignant thyroid tumors than in benign nodules.

V usage is TRBV6-1 and J usage is TRBJ2-7, with a possible D match to TRBD2 (6 bases). The specimen was blood. The origin of this receptor is a female donor with papillary thyroid cancer or a benign thyroid nodule (not recorded which). Some clones in this sample may be carry-over from other donors' samples. The CDR3 DNA reads as TGTGCCAGCAGTGGGGGCGAGGAGGGCTCCTACGAGCAGTACTTC. The encoded protein is CASSGGEEGSYEQYF.